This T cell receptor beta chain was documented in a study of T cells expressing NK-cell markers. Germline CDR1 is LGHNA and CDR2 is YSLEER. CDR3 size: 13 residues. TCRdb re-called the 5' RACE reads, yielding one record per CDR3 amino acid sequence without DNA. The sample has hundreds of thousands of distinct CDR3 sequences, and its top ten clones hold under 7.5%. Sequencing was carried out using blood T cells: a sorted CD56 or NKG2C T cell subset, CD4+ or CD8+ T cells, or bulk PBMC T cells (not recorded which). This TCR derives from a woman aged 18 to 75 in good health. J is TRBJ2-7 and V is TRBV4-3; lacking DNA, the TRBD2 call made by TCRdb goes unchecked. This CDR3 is CASSQSPVHEQYF.